Each of the 31 T cell receptor beta chains below was sequenced from the same sample in a study of blood T cell repertoires in COVID-19. Assay: immunoSEQ multiplex PCR; the TCRdb copy retains only in-frame clones and omits some. This table holds about 190,000 clones, around 80% found once. The sample consisted of peripheral blood. These receptors all stem from a man aged 50-60 years who had recovered from COVID-19.

The chain is built from TRBV18 and TRBJ2-3; possibly TRBD2 for D (6 bases). CDR1 is KGHSH, CDR2 LQKENI, per germline. The CDR3 has 15 amino acids. V was clipped by 8 bases and J by 6 bases, with 21 bases between them. The CDR3 region is CASTPSGGKGDTQYF. CDR3 sequence (DNA): TGTGCCAGCACGCCTTCTGGCGGGAAAGGTGATACGCAGTATTTT.

This chain joins TRBV28 and TRBJ1-4; 7 nucleotides line up with TRBD1. This CDR3 has 13 amino acids. CDR1 is MDHEN and CDR2 is SYDVKM in the germline V gene. The junction had 2 bases not matched to a gene; V was cut back by 2 bases and J by 8 bases. CDR3 amino acids: CASSLSRGEKLFF. In DNA, the CDR3 is TGTGCCAGCAGTTTAAGCAGGGGGGAAAAACTGTTTTTT.

The CDR3 region has the DNA TGTGCCAGCAGCCAACAAGCGGGAGGCCCGCCTGGGGCCAACGTCCTGACTTTC. Translated, it gives CASSQQAGGPPGANVLTF. The chain is built from TRBV14 and TRBJ2-6; 9 bases fit TRBD2. From germline, CDR1 is SGHDN and CDR2 FVKESK. The CDR3 loop spans 18 amino acids. Trimming at V came to 2 bases and at J to 2 bases, leaving 7 bases not matched to a gene.

The chain has TRBV6-2 or TRBV6-3 and TRBJ1-5; TRBD1 matches 8 bases. Germline V lookup: CDR1 MNHEY, CDR2 SVGEGT. J lost 2 bases, V lost 6 bases, and 9 bases had no gene match. CDR3 length equals 16 residues. For the CDR3, the DNA is TGTGCCAGCAGCGACAGGGGAGGTTTGGGCAATCAGCCCCAGCATTTT. Translated: CASSDRGGLGNQPQHF.

This chain connects TRBV2 to TRBJ2-5; perhaps TRBD1 as D (6 bases). This CDR3 is built from 15 residues. V was shortened by 5 bases and J by 1 base, with 14 bases between the two germline ends. Per the germline V gene, CDR1 is SNHLY and CDR2 is FYNNEI. CDR3 bases: TGTGCCAGCAGTCTGAACAGGGTCCCCCAAGAGACCCAGTACTTC. It translates to CASSLNRVPQETQYF.

V is TRBV10-1 and J is TRBJ2-3, with D perhaps matching TRBD2 (6 bases). V was trimmed by 2 bases and J by 4 bases, leaving 13 bases between them. Germline V lookup: CDR1 WNHNN, CDR2 SYGVQD (reference sequence). This CDR3 contains 15 residues. The CDR3 bases are TGCGCCAGCAGTGAGGGATCAACGGGGGCAGATACGCAGTATTTT. This sequence encodes CASSEGSTGADTQYF.

The V gene is TRBV6-1, the J gene TRBJ1-5; TRBD1 agrees at 7 bases. This CDR3 is 15 amino acids long. Germline V gives CDR1 MNHNS, CDR2 SASEGT. V shed 2 bases, J shed 3 bases, and the junction held 4 bases outside the gene matches. The DNA of the CDR3 is TGTGCCAGCAGTGAACGGACAGGCCTCAATCAGCCCCAGCATTTT. This translates into CASSERTGLNQPQHF.

The rearrangement joins TRBV30 to TRBJ2-7; D unclear. Germline CDR1 and CDR2: GTSNPN and SVGIG (reference sequence). The V end lost 2 bases, the J end lost 0 bases, and 2 bases lay between the germline ends. This CDR3 contains 11 residues. The CDR3 DNA follows: TGTGCCTGGAGTCTCTCCTACGAGCAGTACTTC. Its protein is CAWSLSYEQYF.

V usage is TRBV7-6 and J usage is TRBJ2-5, with D possibly matching TRBD1 (6 bases). The germline V and J ends were trimmed by 5 bases and 4 bases, with 11 bases remaining between them. In germline, CDR1 is SGHVS, CDR2 FNYEAQ. The CDR3 extends over 13 amino acids. The CDR3, as DNA: TGTGCCAGCAGCCTACAGGGCCGAGAGACCCAGTACTTC. Translating it yields CASSLQGRETQYF.

On this clone: The junction departs from the called germline gene at one end, perhaps through a read error. The chain carries TRBV6-2 or TRBV6-3 and TRBJ2-7; 9 bases match TRBD1. This CDR3 is 12 amino acids long. Germline CDR1 MNHEY, CDR2 SVGEGT. This chain's CDR3 is CASSRTGASWGF. For the CDR3, the DNA is TGTGCCAGCAGTAGGACAGGGGCCTCATGGGGCTTC.

J is TRBJ1-1 and V is TRBV7-3, with D perhaps TRBD1 (5 bases). This CDR3 comprises 15 residues. Germline V gene data show CDR1 as SGHTA and CDR2 as FQGTGA. V dropped 5 bases and J dropped 10 bases, with 23 bases sitting between them. CDR3 bases: TGTGCCAGCAGCCCGACCCGGCGGGGGGTGGACGGAGCTTTCTTT. Residues: CASSPTRRGVDGAFF.

This sequence joins TRBV7-2 and TRBJ2-3; D call uncertain. Trimming removed 2 bases at V and 6 bases at J, with 6 bases between. Germline V gene data show CDR1 as SGHTA and CDR2 as FQGNSA. The CDR3 totals 12 residues. Here the CDR3 DNA reads TGTGCCAGCAGCTTATTTGGCGATACGCAGTATTTT. It codes for CASSLFGDTQYF.

The V and J genes are TRBV7-6 and TRBJ2-3, with 9 bases identical to TRBD1. The CDR3 is made up of 15 amino acids. Trimming took 5 bases from V and 4 from J; bases not matched to a gene: 7. Per the germline V gene, CDR1 is SGHVS and CDR2 is FNYEAQ. CDR3 sequence (DNA): TGTGCCAGCAGCCCTACAGGGGGCGGCTCAGATACGCAGTATTTT. This gives the protein CASSPTGGGSDTQYF.

The V and J genes are TRBV2 and TRBJ2-7; 9 nucleotides agree with TRBD2. Germline trimming cut 7 bases from V and 2 bases from J; bases unmatched to any gene: 6. Germline assignment: CDR1 SNHLY and CDR2 FYNNEI. The CDR3 spans 14 residues. This chain's CDR3 is CASILTSGAYEQYF. DNA for the CDR3: TGTGCCAGCATCCTGACTAGCGGCGCCTACGAGCAGTACTTC.

The J gene is TRBJ2-1, the V gene TRBV5-6; TRBD1 agrees at 9 bases. Germline trimming cut 3 bases from V and 4 bases from J; bases unmatched to any gene: 8. The germline V gene has CDR1 SGHDT and CDR2 YYEEEE. CDR3 size: 16 residues. The DNA of the CDR3 is TGTGCCAGCAGCTCCGGGACAGGGTTTTTTTACAATGAGCAGTTCTTC. This codes for CASSSGTGFFYNEQFF. Full variable domain (rest looked up from reference TRBV5-6 and TRBJ2-1): DAGVTQSPTHLIKTRGQQVTLRCSPKSGHDTVSWYQQALGQGPQFIFQYYEEEERQRGNFPDRFSGHQFPNYSSELNVNALLLGDSALYLCASSSGTGFFYNEQFFGPGTRLTVL.

This clone was seen once. The rearrangement uses TRBV4-3 and TRBJ1-1; 9 bases align to TRBD1. The CDR3 spans 18 residues. The trim removed 0 bases at V and 2 bases at J, leaving 10 bases unmatched. Per germline, CDR1 LGHNA and CDR2 YSLEER. Here the CDR3 reads CASSQDIIRQGGNTEAFF. CDR3 DNA sequence: TGCGCCAGCAGCCAAGACATAATAAGACAGGGGGGAAACACTGAAGCTTTCTTT.

The J gene is TRBJ2-7, the V gene TRBV7-9; the D is unclear. The CDR3 length is 14 residues. Trimming cost V 2 bases and J 1 base, with 9 bases left between them. Germline-derived CDR1 and CDR2 are SEHNR and FQNEAQ (reference sequence). In nucleotides, the CDR3 is TGTGCCAGCAGCTTAATGCAGGAATCCTACGAGCAGTACTTC. This encodes CASSLMQESYEQYF.

V and J are TRBV2 and TRBJ1-6; tentative D call: TRBD1 (6 bases). V was cut by 6 bases and J by 7 bases, with 7 bases left in between. This CDR3 contains 12 residues. Germline CDR1 is SNHLY and CDR2 is FYNNEI. The CDR3 DNA is TGTGCCAGCAGCACAGGGAATTCACCCCTCCACTTT. It translates to CASSTGNSPLHF. The entire variable domain, with the rest obtained from reference TRBV2 and TRBJ1-6, is as follows: EPEVTQTPSHQVTQMGQEVILRCVPISNHLYFYWYRQILGQKVEFLVSFYNNEISEKSEIFDDQFSVERPDGSNFTLKIRSTKLEDSAMYFCASSTGNSPLHFGNGTRLTVT.

The CDR3 protein is CASSLSGGALNTEAFF. The CDR3 DNA is TGTGCCAGCAGTTTATCAGGGGGCGCCTTGAACACTGAAGCTTTCTTT. The chain joins TRBV27 to TRBJ1-1; 7 bases align to TRBD1. Germline V gene lookup returns CDR1 MNHEY and CDR2 SMNVEV (reference sequence). The junction had 4 bases not matched to a gene; V was cut back by 0 bases and J by 0 bases. The CDR3 length is 16 residues.

This clone was seen a handful of times. The V and J genes are TRBV15 and TRBJ1-2; TRBD1 agrees at 9 bases. This CDR3 comprises 16 residues. The V and J ends lost 1 base and 7 bases, in that order; junction bases with no gene match: 10. Germline-derived CDR1 and CDR2 are LNHNV and YYDKDF (reference sequence). The CDR3 DNA is TGTGCCACCAGCAGAGCAAAACAGGGGGCCCCTGGTGGCTACACCTTC. Amino acid sequence: CATSRAKQGAPGGYTF. The full variable domain, rest sourced from reference TRBV15 and TRBJ1-2, is DAMVIQNPRYQVTQFGKPVTLSCSQTLNHNVMYWYQQKSSQAPKLLFHYYDKDFNNEADTPDNFQSRRPNTSFCFLDIRSPGLGDTAMYLCATSRAKQGAPGGYTFGSGTRLTVV.

This chain links TRBV25-1 with TRBJ1-4; the D is unclear. Trimming stripped 0 bases from V and 11 bases from J, with 7 bases between. The CDR3 runs 12 residues. Germline CDR1 and CDR2: MGHDK and SYGVNS. The CDR3 DNA reads as TGTGCCAGCAGTGAATATCGAGGTAAACTGTTTTTT. This codes for CASSEYRGKLFF.

The chain recombines TRBV5-1 with TRBJ2-3, with 14 bases matching TRBD2. The CDR3 runs to 16 residues. The germline V gene encodes CDR1 SGHRS and CDR2 YFSETQ. V shed 4 bases, J shed 3 bases, and the junction held 4 bases outside the gene matches. The CDR3 DNA is TGCGCCAGCAGCAGACGGACTAGCGGGAGGACAGATACGCAGTATTTT. Its protein product is CASSRRTSGRTDTQYF.

The genes are TRBV5-1 and TRBJ2-1, with unresolved D. Per germline, CDR1 SGHRS and CDR2 YFSETQ. The ends were cut back, 4 bases at V and 13 bases at J, with 12 bases in the middle. The CDR3 loop spans 11 amino acids. The CDR3 region is CASSLSTLQFF. CDR3 nucleotides: TGCGCCAGCAGCCTCTCTACTTTACAGTTCTTC.

CDR3 protein: CASSYGLHYGYTF. In DNA form, the CDR3 reads TGTGCCAGCAGTTACGGGCTACACTATGGCTACACCTTC. The chain joins TRBV6-5 to TRBJ1-2; no reliable D call. Per germline, CDR1 MNHEY and CDR2 SVGAGI. The length of the CDR3 is 13 residues. V was shortened by 2 bases and J by 3 bases, with 7 bases between the two germline ends.

The chain uses TRBV2 and TRBJ2-5; 8 positions agree with TRBD2. The CDR3 spans 14 residues. CDR1 is SNHLY and CDR2 is FYNNEI in the germline V gene. V was clipped by 10 bases and J by 2 bases; unmatched bases: 9. CDR3 loop: CATKREWGQETQYF. The CDR3 nucleotides are TGTGCCACAAAGCGGGAGTGGGGACAAGAGACCCAGTACTTC.

The CDR3 protein is CASSRQGVDTEAFF. DNA of the CDR3: TGTGCCAGCAGTAGACAGGGGGTGGACACTGAAGCTTTCTTT. The gene calls are TRBV7-8 and TRBJ1-1, with 9 bases fitting TRBD1. The CDR3 spans 14 residues. The germline CDR1 and CDR2 sequences are SGHVS and FQNEAQ. The V segment lost 6 bases and the J segment 3 bases; nucleotides outside the gene matches: 5.

CDR3 sequence reads: CASSQDLVRYGYTF. In DNA form, the CDR3 reads TGCGCCAGCAGCCAAGATTTAGTCCGGTATGGCTACACCTTC. The chain employs TRBV5-1 and TRBJ1-2; the D is unclear. The CDR3 has 14 residues. Germline CDR1 SGHRS, CDR2 YFSETQ. V gave up 4 bases and J gave up 5 bases, with 15 bases separating them.

In its sample, this clone was seen a few times. The sample holds other DNA sequences that translate to the same CDR3. The chain carries TRBV10-3 and TRBJ2-5; 7 positions agree with TRBD2. The CDR3 has 14 amino acids. V lost 3 bases and J lost 2; bases outside the gene matches: 3. Germline V gene sequence: CDR1 ENHRY, CDR2 SYGVKD. CDR3 DNA sequence: TGTGCCATCAGTGAAAGCGGGACTCAAGAGACCCAGTACTTC. This encodes CAISESGTQETQYF.

V gene TRBV11-2 combines with J gene TRBJ2-3, with TRBD2 identical over 14 bases. This CDR3 spans 16 amino acids. V lost 5 bases, J lost 4 bases, and 5 bases stayed unmatched. Per the germline V gene, CDR1 is SGHAT and CDR2 is FQNNGV. DNA for the CDR3: TGTGCCAGCAGCATCCGACTAGCGGGAGGGGCAGATACGCAGTATTTT. Residues: CASSIRLAGGADTQYF. Full variable domain (remainder filled in from reference TRBV11-2 and TRBJ2-3): EAGVAQSPRYKIIEKRQSVAFWCNPISGHATLYWYQQILGQGPKLLIQFQNNGVVDDSQLPKDRFSAERLKGVDSTLKIQPAKLEDSAVYLCASSIRLAGGADTQYFGPGTRLTVL.

This sequence joins TRBV6-2 or TRBV6-3 and TRBJ2-7; 8 nucleotides agree with TRBD2. The CDR3 has 15 amino acids. The trim removed 4 bases at V and 2 bases at J, leaving 7 bases unmatched. Germline V gives CDR1 MNHEY, CDR2 SVGEGT. CDR3 sequence: CASSSPGTRPYEQYF. CDR3 bases: TGTGCCAGCAGTTCCCCCGGGACTAGGCCCTACGAGCAGTACTTC.

This clone was picked up one time. This sequence joins TRBV2 and TRBJ2-3; 8 nucleotides align to TRBD2. CDR3 length: 16 residues. Germline loops: CDR1 SNHLY, CDR2 FYNNEI. The J segment lost 0 bases and the V segment lost 6 bases, leaving 8 bases of the junction unmatched. In nucleotides, the CDR3 is TGTGCCAGCAGAAACCTCCCGGGGGGGAGCACAGATACGCAGTATTTT. Protein: CASRNLPGGSTDTQYF. The full variable domain, in which reference TRBV2 and TRBJ2-3 provide the parts outside the CDR3, is EPEVTQTPSHQVTQMGQEVILRCVPISNHLYFYWYRQILGQKVEFLVSFYNNEISEKSEIFDDQFSVERPDGSNFTLKIRSTKLEDSAMYFCASRNLPGGSTDTQYFGPGTRLTVL.